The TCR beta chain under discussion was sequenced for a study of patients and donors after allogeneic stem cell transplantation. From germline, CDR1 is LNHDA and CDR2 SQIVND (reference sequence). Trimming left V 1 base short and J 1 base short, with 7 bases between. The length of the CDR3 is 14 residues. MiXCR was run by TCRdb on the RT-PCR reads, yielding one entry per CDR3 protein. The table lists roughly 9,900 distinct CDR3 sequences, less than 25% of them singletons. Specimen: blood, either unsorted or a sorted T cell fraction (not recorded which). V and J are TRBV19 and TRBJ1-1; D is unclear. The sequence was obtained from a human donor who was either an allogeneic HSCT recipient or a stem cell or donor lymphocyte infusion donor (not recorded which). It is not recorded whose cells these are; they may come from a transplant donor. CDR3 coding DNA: TGTGCCAGTAGTATAGTGGCAGCGAACACTGAAGCTTTCTTT. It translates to CASSIVAANTEAFF.